These 21 T cell receptor beta chains originate from one sample sequenced in a study of CD8+ T cells in alopecia areata. RNA extraction and reverse transcription yielded cDNA as sequencing template. TCRdb's copy holds only in-frame clones and misses some; the assay was immunoSEQ multiplex PCR. The sample has about 140,000 clones; roughly 50% are singletons. The material sequenced was CD4+ T cells sorted from blood, taken at week 0. These receptors originate from a human donor with alopecia areata.

The J gene is TRBJ1-5, the V gene TRBV29-1, with no clear D. The CDR3 is 12 residues long. The germline V and J ends were trimmed by 4 bases and 3 bases, with 7 bases remaining between them. Germline V gene data show CDR1 as SQVTM and CDR2 as ANQGSEA. CDR3 nucleotides: TGCAGCGTTGGGCAGATCAATCAGCCCCAGCATTTT. It is translated as CSVGQINQPQHF. The full variable domain, its missing parts supplied by reference TRBV29-1 and TRBJ1-5, is SAVISQKPSRDICQRGTSLTIQCQVDSQVTMMFWYRQQPGQSLTLIATANQGSEATYESGFVIDKFPISRPNLTFSTLTVSNMSPEDSSIYLCSVGQINQPQHFGDGTRLSIL.

The chain links TRBV4-2 to TRBJ1-2; 11 bases line up with TRBD1. The germline gives CDR1 LGHNA, CDR2 YNFKEQ. V shed 0 bases and J 13 bases; nucleotides not matched to a gene: 4. The CDR3 runs 13 residues. CDR3 DNA: TGTGCCAGCAGCCAAGACCCCGGGACAGGGGGCACCTTC. This gives the protein CASSQDPGTGGTF.

This clone was found a few times. This chain connects TRBV2 to TRBJ2-5, with D possibly TRBD2 on 6 matching bases. CDR3 length equals 14 residues. Germline V gene data show CDR1 as SNHLY and CDR2 as FYNNEI. The V end was cut by 4 bases, the J end by 7 bases, with 16 bases between. The CDR3 spells CASSVGGATGTQYF. The CDR3 DNA reads as TGTGCCAGCAGTGTAGGCGGGGCCACGGGGACCCAGTACTTC.

This clone was counted between two and nine times. The genes are TRBV29-1 and TRBJ1-1, with 7 bases that match TRBD1. Losses at the gene ends were 6 bases for V and 4 bases for J; bases not matched to a gene: 8. CDR3 length: 13 residues. Germline assignment: CDR1 SQVTM and CDR2 ANQGSEA. CDR3 sequence reads: CSVMTGTGTEAFF. DNA of the CDR3: TGCAGCGTCATGACAGGGACGGGCACTGAAGCTTTCTTT.

This chain uses TRBV7-2 with TRBJ2-2; 11 positions agree with TRBD1. Trimming removed 3 bases from V and 6 bases from J; junction bases left unmatched: 3. The CDR3 totals 15 residues. Germline CDR1 SGHTA, CDR2 FQGNSA. The DNA of the CDR3 is TGTGCCAGCAGCTTGGACAGGGGGCTGGCCGGGGAGCTGTTTTTT. Its translation: CASSLDRGLAGELFF.

V is TRBV10-3 and J is TRBJ2-3; 7 bases align to TRBD1. CDR1 and CDR2 from the germline V gene are ENHRY and SYGVKD. V shed 7 bases and J 1 base; nucleotides not matched to a gene: 8. CDR3 length: 15 residues. Here the CDR3 DNA reads TGTGCCATCAACCCGACAGGGTTCGGCACAGATACGCAGTATTTT. As protein: CAINPTGFGTDTQYF.

V is TRBV27 and J is TRBJ1-2; TRBD1 matches 7 bases. The CDR3 is 14 amino acids. V was clipped by 5 bases and J by 3 bases; unmatched bases: 6. CDR1 is MNHEY and CDR2 is SMNVEV in the germline V gene (reference sequence). In DNA, the CDR3 is TGTGCCAGCAGTAAATGGGGGACAGACTATGGCTACACCTTC. Protein: CASSKWGTDYGYTF.

The V call is TRBV30, the J call TRBJ2-5; D gene uncertain. CDR3 length equals 13 residues. V was pared by 0 bases and J by 4 bases, with 9 bases between. Germline values: CDR1 GTSNPN, CDR2 SVGIG (reference sequence). The CDR3 here is CAWSVPGPETQYF. The CDR3, as DNA: TGTGCCTGGAGTGTACCTGGGCCAGAGACCCAGTACTTC.

The V call is TRBV9, the J call TRBJ2-2; D ambiguous. The CDR3 covers 14 residues. V was shortened by 7 bases and J by 0 bases, with 10 bases between the two germline ends. Germline lookup yields CDR1 SGDLS and CDR2 YYNGEE. The CDR3 sequence is CASRRASNTGELFF. CDR3 DNA sequence: TGTGCCAGCCGCCGGGCCTCGAACACCGGGGAGCTGTTTTTT.

DNA for the CDR3: TGCGCCAGCAGCTCGGGGGGGCCATCAGATACGCAGTATTTT. It translates to CASSSGGPSDTQYF. The V and J genes are TRBV5-1 and TRBJ2-3, with TRBD2 matching over 8 bases. Germline CDR1 is SGHRS and CDR2 is YFSETQ. The V and J ends lost 3 bases and 4 bases, in that order; junction bases with no gene match: 4. CDR3 length: 14 residues.

The V and J genes are TRBV25-1 and TRBJ1-1; the match to TRBD1 covers 7 bases. Trimming removed 6 bases from V and 0 bases from J; junction bases left unmatched: 7. The CDR3 totals 15 residues. Germline CDR1 reads MGHDK; CDR2 reads SYGVNS. The CDR3 coding sequence is TGTGCCAGCAGGCAGACAGGGAGAATGAACACTGAAGCTTTCTTT. Protein sequence: CASRQTGRMNTEAFF.

In this sample, this clone turned up a few times. This chain uses TRBV29-1 with TRBJ2-1, with D possibly being TRBD1 (6 bases). This CDR3 comprises 13 residues. Looked up from germline, CDR1 is SQVTM and CDR2 is ANQGSEA. V was cut by 2 bases and J by 9 bases, with 14 bases left in between. The CDR3 protein is CSVENQGRREQFF. CDR3 sequence (DNA): TGCAGCGTTGAAAATCAGGGGAGACGTGAGCAGTTCTTC.

The V and J genes are TRBV19 and TRBJ2-7; D uncertain. The CDR3 is 13 residues long. The germline CDR1 and CDR2 sequences are LNHDA and SQIVND (reference sequence). V lost 3 bases and J 6 bases, leaving 12 bases between the germline ends. Here the CDR3 DNA reads TGTGCCAGTAGTATCACGCTCTATGGCGAGCAGTACTTC. It is translated as CASSITLYGEQYF.

This clone was observed a few times. The chain recombines TRBV5-1 with TRBJ2-5; no reliable D call. The CDR3 contains 14 residues. Between the trimmed V and J ends, which lost 0 bases and 0 bases, there was a span of 6 bases. Germline V gene lookup returns CDR1 SGHRS and CDR2 YFSETQ. CDR3 residues: CASSLAGYQETQYF. CDR3 nucleotides: TGCGCCAGCAGCTTGGCCGGCTACCAAGAGACCCAGTACTTC.

V and J are TRBV7-3 and TRBJ1-1; D remains unclear. The CDR3 extends over 10 amino acids. Germline CDR1 reads SGHTA; CDR2 reads FQGTGA. V gave up 2 bases and J gave up 8 bases, with 3 bases separating them. The CDR3 loop is CASSLWEAFF. DNA of the CDR3: TGTGCCAGCAGCTTATGGGAAGCTTTCTTT.

V gene TRBV7-9 combines with J gene TRBJ2-6; no clear D gene. The CDR3 runs 17 residues. CDR1 SEHNR and CDR2 FQNEAQ come from the germline V gene (reference sequence). The V end was cut by 5 bases, the J end by 0 bases, with 14 bases between. Here the CDR3 DNA reads TGTGCCAGCAGCCCGTCTTCACTGCCCTCTGGGGCCAACGTCCTGACTTTC. Translated: CASSPSSLPSGANVLTF.

This rearrangement joins TRBV9 to TRBJ2-1; D not resolved. This CDR3 has 18 residues. CDR1 and CDR2 (germline): SGDLS, YYNGEE. With 0 bases removed from V and 5 bases from J, the gap between germline ends came to 21 bases. The CDR3 DNA sequence: TGTGCCAGCAGCGTAGGTATAAGAGCCGCGACTGATAACAATGAGCAGTTCTTC. Its protein product is CASSVGIRAATDNNEQFF.

This clone was counted at least ten times. The V gene is TRBV7-2, the J gene TRBJ2-7; 10 nucleotides line up with TRBD1. CDR3 length: 13 amino acids. V shed 2 bases and J 9 bases; nucleotides not matched to a gene: 4. Germline CDR1 reads SGHTA; CDR2 reads FQGNSA. Written as DNA, the CDR3 is TGTGCCAGCAGCTTATGGGGGACAGGGGTGCAGTACTTC. It encodes CASSLWGTGVQYF.

The chain carries TRBV30 and TRBJ1-5, with 7 positions matching TRBD1. Germline loops: CDR1 GTSNPN, CDR2 SVGIG (reference sequence). This CDR3 comprises 16 residues. V trimming: 8 bases; J trimming: 0 bases; junction bases outside the gene matches: 13. The CDR3 nucleotides are TGTGCCGCCGGGGGGACAGCATCTTATAGCAATCAGCCCCAGCATTTT. This codes for CAAGGTASYSNQPQHF.

This clone has just a few counts. The chain is built from TRBV10-3 and TRBJ2-1; 7 bases fit TRBD2. This CDR3 is 15 amino acids long. Losses at the gene ends were 2 bases for V and 6 bases for J; bases not matched to a gene: 7. The V gene's germline CDR1 is ENHRY and CDR2 SYGVKD. CDR3 DNA: TGTGCCATCAGTGAGGGGGAGGGAATGGTCAATGAGCAGTTCTTC. Translation: CAISEGEGMVNEQFF.

The chain combines TRBV7-9 with TRBJ1-5, with D perhaps matching TRBD1 (6 bases). Trimming pared 0 bases from V and 4 bases from J, leaving 13 bases between. CDR3 size: 16 residues. CDR1 SEHNR and CDR2 FQNEAQ come from the germline V gene (reference sequence). The CDR3 DNA reads as TGTGCCAGCAGCTTAGCCGGGGGCGCGGGGAATCAGCCCCAGCATTTT. It is translated as CASSLAGGAGNQPQHF. Filled out from reference TRBV7-9 and TRBJ1-5, the complete variable domain reads DTGVSQNPRHKITKRGQNVTFRCDPISEHNRLYWYRQTLGQGPEFLTYFQNEAQLEKSRLLSDRFSAERPKGSFSTLEIQRTEQGDSAMYLCASSLAGGAGNQPQHFGDGTRLSIL.